This TCR beta chain was recorded in a study of blood T cell repertoires in COVID-19 (dated by TCRdb to about 2020). Turning to the overall study: The collaborator samples originated in the United States, Italy and Spain and spanned the acute and convalescent phases of COVID-19. Where HLA class I and class II types were available, the types were taken from metadata supplied by the sample provider, not from assay-based typing. A freely available public database, intended as a resource for researchers studying the immune response to SARS-CoV-2, is where the repertoires were released. A de-identified subject ID, COVID-19 status, age in years and sex were almost always included in the sample metadata. The samples were drawn from the first 160 participants of the ongoing ImmuneRACE study and from over 950 subjects provided by 6 global collaborators. The dataset comprised deeply sampled blood TCRbeta repertoires from subjects exposed to, actively infected with, or recovered from COVID-19. The prospective study material was composed of cDNA or gDNA derived from T cells, B-cell-depleted T cells, or PBMCs. The full study reports these points: The quantity of clinical and demographic metadata differed by source and by participant and was supplied without curation.

The immunoSEQ Assay, a bias-controlled multiplex PCR, was used to amplify TCRbeta CDR3 regions from genomic DNA. Per the original workflow: The number of nucleated cells in each sample was estimated from the amplification of reference gene primers within the assay. To quantify the absolute abundance of each unique TCRbeta CDR3 rearrangement, sequence reads were collapsed and filtered. For each sample, productive Simpson clonality was calculated as the square root of Simpson's diversity index across productive rearrangements. TCRdb mirrors the immuneACCESS table, restricted to in-frame sequences. Some clones are absent from its copies; in checked studies, under half trace to an unresolved V gene, and the reason for the others is unknown. The V and J calls and the clone size are those of that table, but D and trimming were determined from the DNA. This sample gives around 80,000 clones in total; over 70% of them show up just once. The top ten clonotypes cover roughly 12% of the sample.

With respect to this clone: Its antigen specificity is not known. No much larger clonotype is one base removed from it; base qualities were not supplied.

Collaborating institutions collected whole blood in K2EDTA tubes following their own protocols. For TCRbeta analysis, collaborators shipped samples as frozen whole blood, isolated PBMCs, or DNA extracted from either of those sample types. The source is a man aged 80 or over with acute or convalescent COVID-19. What was sequenced was peripheral blood.

The nucleotide sequence reads TGTGCCAGTAGTATAGAAGGGACAGATCGGCTCTATGGCTACACCTTC. This encodes CASSIEGTDRLYGYTF. The chain uses TRBV19 and TRBJ1-2, with TRBD1 matching 7 junction bases. From the germline V gene (reference sequence), CDR1 is LNHDA and CDR2 is SQIVND. Germline trimming: 0 bases from V, 4 bases from J; junction bases outside gene matches: 8. Including the terminal cysteine and phenylalanine, the CDR3 comprises 16 residues. Solely the CDR3 DNA is kept, with 48 bases framed from the first base.